This entry lists 25 T cell receptor beta chains sequenced from one sample in a study of cytomegalovirus exposure and HLA in healthy donors. A multiplex PCR was run with 60 Vbeta primers and 13 Jbeta primers. Libraries were prepared by immunoSEQ multiplex PCR; TCRdb keeps only in-frame clonotypes and omits some of them. The top ten hold about 2.5% of the sample, which has 120,000 or so clones, over 60% seen once. What was sequenced was PBMCs. These receptors were collected from a woman aged 40 to 49 in good health and CMV-seropositive.

The chain links TRBV5-1 to TRBJ2-1, with TRBD1 as a possible D gene (6 bases). V shed 0 bases and J shed 9 bases, with 16 bases lying between them. CDR1 is SGHRS and CDR2 is YFSETQ in the germline V gene. This CDR3 is built from 15 residues. The CDR3 region has the DNA TGCGCCAGCAGCTTGGCCACGCCCGGGACAACTGAGCAGTTCTTC. It is translated as CASSLATPGTTEQFF.

The chain employs TRBV5-6 and TRBJ2-5, with D tentatively TRBD2 (6 bases). Germline V gives CDR1 SGHDT, CDR2 YYEEEE. V dropped 7 bases and J dropped 1 base, with 11 bases sitting between them. This CDR3 region has 13 residues. Here the CDR3 DNA reads TGTGCCAGCTCTCCGGGGGTCCAAGAGACCCAGTACTTC. Amino acid sequence: CASSPGVQETQYF.

The genes are TRBV4-2 and TRBJ2-2; 9 bases are a match to TRBD1. Germline lookup yields CDR1 LGHNA and CDR2 YNFKEQ. CDR3 length equals 16 residues. V lost 1 base, J lost 5 bases, and 5 bases stayed unmatched. CDR3 sequence (DNA): TGTGCCAGCAGCCAAGCTGTGGACAGGGGAACCGGGGAGCTGTTTTTT. Its translation: CASSQAVDRGTGELFF.

This clone has only a few counts. The chain joins TRBV11-1 to TRBJ2-3, with 11 bases aligning to TRBD2. V was pared by 3 bases and J by 1 base, with 6 bases of the junction left unmatched. This CDR3 spans 17 amino acids. Germline assignment: CDR1 SGHAT and CDR2 FQDESV (reference sequence). The CDR3 DNA is TGTGCCAGCAGCTTGGGGTTAGCGGGGGGGCGCACAGATACGCAGTATTTT. Translated, it gives CASSLGLAGGRTDTQYF.

The chain employs TRBV19 and TRBJ1-1, with 8 bases identical to TRBD1. There are 16 residues in the CDR3. Germline V CDR1 and CDR2: LNHDA, SQIVND (reference sequence). Trimming cost V 5 bases and J 1 base; bases outside gene matches: 9. CDR3 region: CASSVPSQGGNTEAFF. CDR3 in DNA: TGTGCCAGTAGTGTCCCATCACAGGGGGGGAACACTGAAGCTTTCTTT.

This sequence joins TRBV5-6 and TRBJ2-3; 13 nucleotides align to TRBD2. Looked up from germline, CDR1 is SGHDT and CDR2 is YYEEEE. The CDR3 has 18 residues. Losses at the gene ends were 4 bases for V and 1 base for J; bases not matched to a gene: 9. In nucleotides, the CDR3 is TGTGCCAGCAGCCGAAGACTAGCGGGAGGCTCCCGCACAGATACGCAGTATTTT. Translation gives CASSRRLAGGSRTDTQYF.

The V and J genes are TRBV20-1 and TRBJ1-2; TRBD1 matches 7 bases. The CDR3 totals 11 residues. From germline, CDR1 is DFQATT and CDR2 SNEGSKA (reference sequence). CDR3 region: CSADRDYGYTF. The CDR3 nucleotides read TGCAGCGCCGACAGGGACTATGGCTACACCTTC.

The chain links TRBV27 to TRBJ2-7, with a tentative D call TRBD2 (5 bases). The germline V gene encodes CDR1 MNHEY and CDR2 SMNVEV (reference sequence). This CDR3 is built from 14 residues. Deletions cut 5 bases from V and 5 bases from J, with 16 bases between. The CDR3 loop is CASSRGGRRDEQYF. As DNA, the CDR3 is TGTGCCAGCAGTCGAGGAGGACGAAGGGACGAGCAGTACTTC.

The CDR3 DNA reads TGTGCCAGCAGCTTAGGGCTTGCAGATACGCAGTATTTT. Protein sequence: CASSLGLADTQYF. The genes are TRBV7-2 and TRBJ2-3; D is undetermined. This CDR3 spans 13 amino acids. CDR1 is SGHTA, CDR2 FQGNSA, per germline. Trimming removed 1 base from V and 4 bases from J, with 6 bases in between.

The V call is TRBV25-1, the J call TRBJ2-6; TRBD1 agrees at 8 bases. The V segment lost 4 bases and the J segment 4 bases; nucleotides outside the gene matches: 6. Germline CDR1 reads MGHDK; CDR2 reads SYGVNS. The CDR3 length is 16 residues. This chain's CDR3 is CASSVWTGTGANVLTF. For the CDR3, the DNA is TGTGCCAGCAGTGTATGGACAGGGACCGGGGCCAACGTCCTGACTTTC.

The chain is built from TRBV2 and TRBJ2-5, with 10 bases identical to TRBD1. Trimming cost V 4 bases and J 4 bases; bases outside gene matches: 3. The CDR3 runs to 14 residues. Germline assignment: CDR1 SNHLY and CDR2 FYNNEI. The CDR3 region has the DNA TGTGCCAGCAGTGGACAGGGGGCAGGAGAGACCCAGTACTTC. Protein sequence: CASSGQGAGETQYF. Variable domain in full (rest from reference TRBV2 and TRBJ2-5): EPEVTQTPSHQVTQMGQEVILRCVPISNHLYFYWYRQILGQKVEFLVSFYNNEISEKSEIFDDQFSVERPDGSNFTLKIRSTKLEDSAMYFCASSGQGAGETQYFGPGTRLLVL.

V is TRBV7-2 and J is TRBJ1-2; D might be TRBD1 (5 bases). This CDR3 is built from 12 residues. Germline CDR1 is SGHTA and CDR2 is FQGNSA. The germline V and J ends were trimmed by 1 base and 8 bases, with 8 bases remaining between them. The CDR3 here is CASSLGGEGYTF. CDR3 nucleotides: TGTGCCAGCAGCTTAGGGGGGGAGGGCTACACCTTC.

V gene TRBV5-1 combines with J gene TRBJ1-4, with D hard to call. The V and J ends lost 4 bases and 5 bases respectively, with 15 bases between them. The V gene's germline CDR1 is SGHRS and CDR2 YFSETQ. The CDR3 runs to 15 residues. CDR3: CASSGGRPPNEKLFF. CDR3 sequence (DNA): TGCGCCAGCAGCGGAGGACGGCCCCCGAATGAAAAACTGTTTTTT.

This clone was recorded at least ten times. This chain connects TRBV21-1 to TRBJ2-7; TRBD2 is the table's D call and was not checked against the DNA. TRBV21-1 is a recognized pseudogene. The CDR3 runs 13 residues. CDR3 protein: CASSKGRLREQYF. Written as DNA, the CDR3 is TGTGCCAGCAGCAAAGGGCGGCTTCGGGAGCAGTACTTC.

The rearrangement links TRBV15 to TRBJ1-1; possible D gene TRBD1, 6 bases. In germline, CDR1 is LNHNV, CDR2 YYDKDF (reference sequence). The ends were cut back, 4 bases at V and 1 base at J, with 19 bases in the middle. The CDR3 loop spans 17 amino acids. CDR3 region: CATSNEGGTRPNTEAFF. For the CDR3, the DNA is TGTGCCACCAGCAACGAGGGGGGGACCCGTCCGAACACTGAAGCTTTCTTT.

V gene TRBV7-8 combines with J gene TRBJ2-7; 8 nucleotides line up with TRBD2. In germline, CDR1 is SGHVS, CDR2 FQNEAQ. Losses at the gene ends were 7 bases for V and 6 bases for J; bases not matched to a gene: 8. The CDR3 contains 13 residues. The CDR3 loop is CASTSGGKVEQYF. CDR3 DNA sequence: TGTGCCAGCACATCGGGGGGGAAGGTCGAGCAGTACTTC.

The rearrangement uses TRBV28 and TRBJ1-6; 7 nucleotides line up with TRBD1. CDR1 is MDHEN and CDR2 is SYDVKM in the germline V gene. Trimming took 7 bases from V and 7 from J; bases not matched to a gene: 13. The CDR3 has 16 amino acids. CDR3 in DNA: TGTGCCAGCACGGAACCTCGACAGGGACCGAATTCACCCCTCCACTTT. Translated: CASTEPRQGPNSPLHF.

V usage is TRBV5-6 and J usage is TRBJ1-1, with TRBD1 as a possible D gene (5 bases). Germline CDR1 SGHDT, CDR2 YYEEEE. This CDR3 spans 13 amino acids. Trimming removed 4 bases at V and 4 bases at J, with 11 bases between. The CDR3 region has the DNA TGTGCCAGCAGCCAGGGTGTAGCCACTGAAGCTTTCTTT. Its protein is CASSQGVATEAFF.

This clone was counted a few times. The V gene is TRBV30, the J gene TRBJ2-7, with TRBD2 matching over 8 bases. Germline CDR1 and CDR2: GTSNPN and SVGIG (reference sequence). Germline trimming cut 4 bases from V and 6 bases from J; bases unmatched to any gene: 11. This CDR3 region has 14 residues. The CDR3 loop is CAWKIAAGVTEQYF. In nucleotides, the CDR3 is TGTGCCTGGAAAATTGCAGCGGGAGTAACCGAGCAGTACTTC.

This rearrangement joins TRBV11-2 to TRBJ2-7, with 8 bases that match TRBD1. The CDR3 covers 13 residues. The V gene's germline CDR1 is SGHAT and CDR2 FQNNGV. V shed 5 bases and J 3 bases; nucleotides not matched to a gene: 3. The CDR3 spells CASSRDRGYEQYF. DNA of the CDR3: TGTGCCAGCAGCCGAGACAGGGGCTACGAGCAGTACTTC. Looking up the rest from reference TRBV11-2 and TRBJ2-7 gives the full variable domain: EAGVAQSPRYKIIEKRQSVAFWCNPISGHATLYWYQQILGQGPKLLIQFQNNGVVDDSQLPKDRFSAERLKGVDSTLKIQPAKLEDSAVYLCASSRDRGYEQYFGPGTRLTVT.

The chain couples TRBV7-8 to TRBJ1-2; TRBD1 agrees at 8 bases. The CDR3 is 14 amino acids. V shed 4 bases, J shed 8 bases, and the junction held 9 bases outside the gene matches. CDR1 is SGHVS and CDR2 is FQNEAQ in the germline V gene. As DNA, the CDR3 is TGTGCCAGCAGCTCGCCAGGGGGCATCGAGGGCTACACCTTC. Encoded protein: CASSSPGGIEGYTF.

The chain carries TRBV7-2 and TRBJ1-4; 7 bases align to TRBD1. CDR1 is SGHTA, CDR2 FQGNSA, per germline. The length of the CDR3 is 16 residues. V gave up 5 bases and J gave up 0 bases; unmatched junction bases: 6. This CDR3 is CASSQRQGATNEKLFF. Written as DNA, the CDR3 is TGTGCCAGCAGCCAGCGACAGGGAGCAACTAATGAAAAACTGTTTTTT.

This rearrangement joins TRBV30 to TRBJ2-3; TRBD2 matches 8 bases. J was trimmed by 2 bases and V by 4 bases; bases with no gene match: 8. CDR3 length: 15 residues. Germline V gene data show CDR1 as GTSNPN and CDR2 as SVGIG (reference sequence). The CDR3 DNA reads as TGTGCCTGGAAGCGGTCTAGCGGGTTCACAGATACGCAGTATTTT. It codes for CAWKRSSGFTDTQYF.

The V and J genes are TRBV15 and TRBJ1-1, with D maybe TRBD1 (6 bases). The V gene lost 2 bases and the J gene lost 7 bases, with 11 bases spanning the gap. CDR1 and CDR2 from the germline V gene are LNHNV and YYDKDF (reference sequence). The CDR3 is 13 amino acids. The CDR3 region has the DNA TGTGCCACCAGCAGAAAGGGGGATAGTGAAGCTTTCTTT. Its translation: CATSRKGDSEAFF. Full variable domain (remainder filled in from reference TRBV15 and TRBJ1-1): DAMVIQNPRYQVTQFGKPVTLSCSQTLNHNVMYWYQQKSSQAPKLLFHYYDKDFNNEADTPDNFQSRRPNTSFCFLDIRSPGLGDTAMYLCATSRKGDSEAFFGQGTRLTVV.

CDR3 sequence reads: CASSLAGGWASGANVLTF. DNA for the CDR3: TGTGCCAGCAGCTTAGCGGGAGGTTGGGCCTCTGGGGCCAACGTCCTGACTTTC. The rearrangement links TRBV7-9 to TRBJ2-6; tentative D call: TRBD2 (6 bases). Trimming pared 0 bases from V and 0 bases from J, leaving 12 bases between. The germline V gene has CDR1 SEHNR and CDR2 FQNEAQ (reference sequence). CDR3 size: 18 residues.